These 4 T cell receptor beta chains came from one sample sequenced in a study of blood T cell repertoires in COVID-19 (dated by TCRdb to between 2020 and 2021). The protocol used for the library was the immunoSEQ multiplex PCR assay. The clones in this table, taken by TCRdb from immuneACCESS, are in-frame only. Not every clone is retained; where verified, under half of the shortfall comes from an unresolved V gene, and the cause of the rest is unknown. The sample records fewer than 350,000 clones, about nine tenths of which are singletons. In total, the top ten clones hold 1.5% to 2% of the sample. What was sequenced was PBMCs or T cells enriched from blood (not recorded which). The receptors originated from a woman between 40 and 55 years old who had recovered from COVID-19.

This clone was detected only once. The CDR3 sequence is CASTPDRVSYNEQFF. CDR3 DNA: TGTGCCAGCACCCCCGACCGGGTCTCCTACAATGAGCAGTTCTTC. V is TRBV5-6 and J is TRBJ2-1; D gene ambiguous. V was cut by 6 bases and J by 0 bases, with 13 bases left in between. The germline V gene has CDR1 SGHDT and CDR2 YYEEEE. The CDR3 extends over 15 amino acids.

V and J are TRBV4-2 and TRBJ2-3, with D unresolved. CDR1 and CDR2 (germline): LGHNA, YNFKEQ. CDR3 length equals 14 residues. Between the trimmed V and J ends, which lost 4 bases and 2 bases, there was a span of 10 bases. CDR3 coding DNA: TGTGCCAGCAGCCGAGAGTTATTCACAGATACGCAGTATTTT. This sequence encodes CASSRELFTDTQYF.

This chain links TRBV14 with TRBJ2-6; D possibly corresponds to TRBD1 (6 bases). Per germline, CDR1 SGHDN and CDR2 FVKESK. Deletions cut 3 bases from V and 2 bases from J, with 8 bases between. This CDR3 region has 15 residues. CDR3 bases: TGTGCCAGCAGCCAGGGGGCGGCTGGGGCCAACGTCCTGACTTTC. It encodes CASSQGAAGANVLTF.

In this sample, this clone turned up a few times. This sequence joins TRBV19 and TRBJ1-6; D ambiguous. The CDR3 is 13 amino acids. V gave up 2 bases and J gave up 10 bases, with 9 bases separating them. The germline V gene encodes CDR1 LNHDA and CDR2 SQIVND (reference sequence). CDR3 sequence reads: CASSIRLESPLHF. The CDR3 DNA is TGTGCCAGTAGTATAAGACTGGAATCACCCCTCCACTTT.